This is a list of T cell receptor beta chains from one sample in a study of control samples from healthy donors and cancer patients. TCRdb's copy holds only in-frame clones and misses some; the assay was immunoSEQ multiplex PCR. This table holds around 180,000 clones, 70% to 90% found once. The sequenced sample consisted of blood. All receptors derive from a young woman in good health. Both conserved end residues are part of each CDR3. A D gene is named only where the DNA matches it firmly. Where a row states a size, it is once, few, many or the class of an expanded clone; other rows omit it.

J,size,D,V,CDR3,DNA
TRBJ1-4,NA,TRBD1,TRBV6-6,CASSRLTGNNEKLFF,TGTGCCAGCAGTCGACTGACAGGGAATAACGAAAAACTGTTTTTT
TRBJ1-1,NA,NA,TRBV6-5,CASSYSKGGGTEAFF,TGTGCCAGCAGTTACTCGAAGGGAGGGGGCACTGAAGCTTTCTTT
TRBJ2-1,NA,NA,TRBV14,CASSQDMINEQFF,TGTGCCAGCAGCCAGGACATGATCAATGAGCAGTTCTTC
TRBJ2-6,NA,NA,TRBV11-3,CASSSGLDVLTF,TGTGCCAGCAGCTCCGGTTTAGACGTCCTGACTTTC
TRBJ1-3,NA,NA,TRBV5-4,CASTRGVGNTIYF,TGTGCCAGCACCCGGGGCGTTGGAAACACCATATATTTT
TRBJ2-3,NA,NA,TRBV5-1,CASSMGGADTQYF,TGCGCCAGCAGCATGGGGGGCGCAGATACGCAGTATTTT
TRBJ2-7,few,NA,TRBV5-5,CASSLDPGSHEQYF,TGTGCCAGCAGCTTGGACCCAGGGTCCCACGAGCAGTACTTC
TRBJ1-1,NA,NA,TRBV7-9,CASSWAEDTEAFF,TGTGCCAGCAGCTGGGCTGAGGACACTGAAGCTTTCTTT
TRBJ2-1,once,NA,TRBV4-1,CASSQGHYNEQFF,TGCGCCAGCAGCCAAGGACACTACAATGAGCAGTTCTTC
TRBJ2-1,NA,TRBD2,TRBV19,CASSTQTSGRGNEQFF,TGTGCCAGTAGTACGCAAACTAGCGGGAGGGGGAATGAGCAGTTCTTC
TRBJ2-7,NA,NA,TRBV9,CASSVEAFPYEQYF,TGTGCCAGCAGCGTAGAAGCTTTTCCCTACGAGCAGTACTTC
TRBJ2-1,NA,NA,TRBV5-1,CASSFSNGVDEQFF,TGCGCCAGCAGCTTTTCGAACGGGGTCGATGAGCAGTTCTTC
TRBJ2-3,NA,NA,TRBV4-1,CASSPAPSTDTQYF,TGCGCCAGCAGCCCTGCCCCTAGCACAGATACGCAGTATTTT
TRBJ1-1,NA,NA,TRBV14,CASSPPRGTEAFF,TGTGCCAGCAGCCCCCCCCGGGGCACTGAAGCTTTCTTT
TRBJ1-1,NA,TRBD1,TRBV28,CASRPLRGGGTEAFF,TGTGCCAGCAGACCCCTCAGGGGGGGTGGCACTGAAGCTTTCTTT
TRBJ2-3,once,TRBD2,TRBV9,CASSVDSGGLTDTQYF,TGTGCCAGCAGCGTAGATAGCGGGGGACTCACAGATACGCAGTATTTT
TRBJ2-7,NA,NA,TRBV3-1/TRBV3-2,CASSHRAQNYEQYF,TGTGCCAGCAGCCATCGTGCCCAGAACTACGAGCAGTACTTC
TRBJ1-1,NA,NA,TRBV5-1,CASSLDTGIVTEAFF,TGCGCCAGCAGCTTGGATACAGGGATCGTCACTGAAGCTTTCTTT
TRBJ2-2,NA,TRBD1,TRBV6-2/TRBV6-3,CASSYSTRGRFTGELFF,TGTGCCAGCAGTTACTCGACCAGGGGGCGTTTCACCGGGGAGCTGTTTTTT
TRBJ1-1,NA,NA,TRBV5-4,CASSLGRTVEAFF,TGTGCCAGCAGCTTGGGGCGGACAGTTGAAGCTTTCTTT
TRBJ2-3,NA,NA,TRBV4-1,CASSHPTGTTQYF,TGCGCCAGCAGCCATCCAACGGGAACCACGCAGTATTTT
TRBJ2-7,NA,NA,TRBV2,CASTLIARIEQYF,TGTGCCAGCACCCTAATAGCCCGTATCGAGCAGTACTTC
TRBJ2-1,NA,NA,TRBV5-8,CASSLETVPGGEQFF,TGTGCCAGCAGCTTGGAGACCGTCCCAGGAGGTGAGCAGTTCTTC
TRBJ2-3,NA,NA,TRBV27,CASSPSSTVYYATDTQYF,TGTGCCAGCAGTCCCTCGAGTACCGTATATTACGCGACAGATACGCAGTATTTT
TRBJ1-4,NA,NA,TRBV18,CASSPLFQPRIDEKLFF,TGTGCCAGCTCACCCTTGTTCCAGCCTAGGATAGATGAAAAACTGTTTTTT
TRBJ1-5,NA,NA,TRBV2,CASKPESNQPQHF,TGTGCCAGCAAACCAGAAAGCAATCAGCCCCAGCATTTT
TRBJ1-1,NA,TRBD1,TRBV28,CASSSDRAGWSFF,TGTGCCAGCAGTTCGGACAGGGCGGGTTGGTCTTTCTTT
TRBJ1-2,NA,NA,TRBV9,CASSPDLNYGYTF,TGTGCCAGCAGCCCAGACCTAAACTATGGCTACACCTTC
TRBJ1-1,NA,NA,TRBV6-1,CASSEVFGSRSTEAFF,TGTGCCAGCAGTGAAGTGTTTGGCAGTCGGTCCACTGAAGCTTTCTTT
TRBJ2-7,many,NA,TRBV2,CASRYSEGWASEQYF,TGTGCCAGCAGATACAGCGAGGGGTGGGCCTCCGAGCAGTACTTC
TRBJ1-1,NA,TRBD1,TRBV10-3,CAIRRDSNTEAFF,TGTGCCATCAGAAGGGACAGCAACACTGAAGCTTTCTTT
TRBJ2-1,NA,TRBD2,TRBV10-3,CAGATSGEAHNEQFF,TGTGCCGGCGCCACTAGCGGTGAGGCCCACAATGAGCAGTTCTTC
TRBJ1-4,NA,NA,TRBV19,CASSRQHLGSGEKLFF,TGTGCCAGTAGTAGACAGCATCTTGGTTCGGGTGAAAAACTGTTTTTT